The 3 T cell receptor beta chains below all came from one sample that was sequenced in a study of T cells after somatic rescue of genetic block. Here immunoSEQ multiplex PCR was the method, and the copy in TCRdb shows in-frame clones only, minus some. The data show tens of thousands of clones, 80% to 95% seen once. Sequenced sample: peripheral blood mononuclear cells (PBMCs). The receptors were gathered from a man between 40 and 49 years old.

V gene TRBV6-6 combines with J gene TRBJ2-3, with 10 positions matching TRBD2. The CDR3 has 16 amino acids. Per the germline V gene, CDR1 is MNHNY and CDR2 is SVGAGI (reference sequence). J was trimmed by 4 bases and V by 4 bases; bases with no gene match: 8. Written as DNA, the CDR3 is TGTGCCAGCAGTTCCAGCGGGGGGGCACTTTCAGATACGCAGTATTTT. It is translated as CASSSSGGALSDTQYF.

This clone appeared once. The rearrangement uses TRBV5-1 and TRBJ2-3, with D unclear. From germline, CDR1 is SGHRS and CDR2 YFSETQ. This CDR3 is 12 amino acids long. Trimming took off 5 bases at V and 5 bases at J, with 9 bases between the two ends. The CDR3 DNA reads as TGCGCCAGCAGTGAGTTCAAAGATACGCAGTATTTT. Its translation: CASSEFKDTQYF. Supplemented by reference TRBV5-1 and TRBJ2-3, the full variable domain reads KAGVTQTPRYLIKTRGQQVTLSCSPISGHRSVSWYQQTPGQGLQFLFEYFSETQRNKGNFPGRFSGRQFSNSRSEMNVSTLELGDSALYLCASSEFKDTQYFGPGTRLTVL.

This clone was detected only a few times. The sample has other DNA sequences that encode this CDR3 too. This chain joins TRBV2 and TRBJ2-7; D remains ambiguous. Germline CDR1 reads SNHLY; CDR2 reads FYNNEI. Trimming removed 4 bases from V and 4 bases from J, with 20 bases in between. The CDR3 totals 16 residues. In nucleotides, the CDR3 is TGTGCCAGCAGTGTCCCCCCCCGGGCGAATCCTTACGAGCAGTACTTC. Translation: CASSVPPRANPYEQYF.